This T cell receptor (beta chain) was identified in a study of graft-versus-host responses after intestinal transplantation. Study at large: Multivisceral, liver-intestinal, or isolated intestinal grafts were transplanted into recipients.

Sequenced by immunoSEQ multiplex PCR; TCRdb stores in-frame clones only, minus some. There are over 100,000 clones in the sample; approximately 95% occur only once, and about 0.11% lies in the top ten. About this clone: The antigen remains unidentified.

The CDR3 contains 14 residues. Losses at the gene ends were 2 bases for V and 5 bases for J; bases not matched to a gene: 2. Germline CDR1 is SGHRS and CDR2 is YFSETQ. This clonotype was obtained from a human donor who received an intestinal transplant. V usage is TRBV5-1 and J usage is TRBJ2-3, with 10 bases identical to TRBD1. Sequencing was performed on unstimulated CD4+ T cells sorted from spleen or lymph node cells, taken before intestinal transplant. The CDR3 is CASSLGTGVDTQYF. The DNA of the CDR3 is TGCGCCAGCAGCTTAGGGACAGGGGTAGATACGCAGTATTTT.